Listed below are T cell receptor beta chains from one sample, sequenced in a study of blood T cell repertoires in COVID-19. Repertoires were generated with immunoSEQ multiplex PCR, while TCRdb's copy carries only in-frame clones and drops some. This sample has a few hundred thousand clones, with around nine tenths found just once. Sequencing was carried out using PBMCs or T cells enriched from blood (not recorded which). These receptors all stem from a woman aged 60-70 years who had recovered from COVID-19. Both conserved end residues are part of each CDR3. D genes are given only for firm matches. For some rows the clone size is stated as once, few or many, or as a class when expanded; others skip it.

>TRBV5-6|TRBD2|-|TRBJ2-5
CASSATSWETQYF
TGTGCCAGCAGCGCGACTAGCTGGGAGACCCAGTACTTC
>TRBV10-3|TRBD1|-|TRBJ1-2
CAISEGGQAANYGYTF
TGTGCCATCAGTGAAGGTGGACAGGCAGCTAACTATGGCTACACCTTC
>TRBV7-8|-|-|TRBJ2-1
CASSTPGRGTYNEQFF
TGTGCCAGCAGCACCCCGGGCAGGGGAACGTACAATGAGCAGTTCTTC
>TRBV11-2|TRBD1|-|TRBJ2-1
CASSTLNQGAFYNEQFF
TGTGCCAGCAGCACCCTAAACCAGGGGGCCTTTTACAATGAGCAGTTCTTC
>TRBV3-1/TRBV3-2|TRBD1|-|TRBJ1-5
CASSQGTGGNQPQHF
TGTGCCAGCAGCCAAGGTACAGGGGGCAATCAGCCCCAGCATTTT
>TRBV27|-|-|TRBJ1-2
CASSWGAGEYGYTF
TGTGCCAGCAGTTGGGGGGCGGGGGAATATGGCTACACCTTC
>TRBV6-1|-|-|TRBJ2-6
CASKDEGAGANVLTF
TGTGCCAGCAAAGACGAAGGGGCCGGGGCCAACGTCCTGACTTTC
>TRBV19|-|-|TRBJ1-4
CASSDGQINEKLFF
TGTGCCAGTAGTGACGGACAGATTAATGAAAAACTGTTTTTT
>TRBV18|TRBD2|-|TRBJ2-5
CASSLLGLAGSQETQYF
TGTGCCAGCTCACTACTGGGACTAGCGGGGAGCCAAGAGACCCAGTACTTC
>TRBV18|-|few|TRBJ1-1
CASSPDSGTEAFF
TGTGCCAGCTCTCCCGACTCGGGTACTGAAGCTTTCTTT
>TRBV19|TRBD1|-|TRBJ1-6
CASSIDFQGASPLHF
TGTGCCAGTAGTATAGATTTCCAGGGGGCTTCACCCCTCCACTTT
>TRBV5-1|-|-|TRBJ2-7
CASTGGWEGRGTYEQYF
TGCGCCAGCACGGGGGGCTGGGAGGGGCGCGGAACCTACGAGCAGTACTTC
>TRBV10-3|TRBD1|-|TRBJ1-4
CAISEGQGANEKLFF
TGTGCCATCAGTGAAGGACAGGGGGCTAATGAAAAACTGTTTTTT
>TRBV3-1/TRBV3-2|TRBD2|-|TRBJ2-5
CASSQGLAGGFETQYF
TGTGCCAGCAGCCAAGGGCTAGCGGGGGGGTTCGAGACCCAGTACTTC
>TRBV18|TRBD2|-|TRBJ2-2
CASSPRLAGPNTGELFF
TGTGCCAGCTCACCTAGGCTAGCGGGGCCGAACACCGGGGAGCTGTTTTTT
>TRBV27|TRBD1|-|TRBJ1-4
CASREQGGEKLFF
TGTGCCAGCAGGGAACAGGGGGGGGAAAAACTGTTTTTT
>TRBV9|-|-|TRBJ1-2
CASSVDASGNYGYTF
TGTGCCAGCAGCGTAGACGCCTCAGGGAACTATGGCTACACCTTC
>TRBV24-1|-|-|TRBJ1-5
CATSDSGGNQPQHF
TGTGCCACCAGTGATTCGGGTGGCAATCAGCCCCAGCATTTT
>TRBV7-6|TRBD1|-|TRBJ2-7
CASSSGVPAWDSSYEQYF
TGTGCCAGCAGCTCAGGGGTACCGGCTTGGGACAGTTCCTACGAGCAGTACTTC